This TCR beta chain was observed in a study of vaccination and CD4 T cells after COVID-19. Study summary: Convalescent patients gave post-COVID blood a median about 100 days post-diagnosis, range 35 to 161.

Scientists ran DNA taken from cultured CD4+ T cells through the Oncomine TCR Beta short-read assay for sequencing. TCRdb called the PCR reads again in MiXCR, with one record for every CDR3 protein. The table has 7,800 or so distinct CDR3 sequences, 50% to 65% seen once. A word on this clonotype: Its antigen is unidentified.

Stated treatment: roughly 10-day PBMC culture with coronavirus spike peptide pools or control peptides (ViraFEST assay). V gave up 9 bases and J gave up 0 bases, with 11 bases separating them. The CDR3 runs to 13 residues. Germline V gives CDR1 ENHRY, CDR2 SYGVKD. Sequenced material: CD4+ T cells from blood, cultured in vitro. The chain combines TRBV10-3 with TRBJ1-1; no clear D gene. This clonotype was obtained from a human donor who had recovered from COVID-19. The CDR3 is CAMSRVLNTEAFF. The CDR3 DNA reads TGTGCCATGAGCAGAGTATTGAACACTGAAGCTTTCTTT.